Below, 8 T cell receptor beta chains from the same sample are listed, as sequenced in a study of T cell changes during pregnancy in multiple sclerosis. This table comes from immunoSEQ multiplex PCR, and its TCRdb copy is limited to in-frame clones, with some not included. This table has approximately 40,000 clones, about 88% appearing once. Source: CD4+ T cells from peripheral blood mononuclear cells, taken in the second trimester of pregnancy. These receptor sequences come from a female donor with multiple sclerosis, enrolled in a pregnancy study.

This chain links TRBV30 with TRBJ2-1; TRBD2 aligns across 13 bases. J gave up 4 bases and V 8 bases, and 5 bases lay outside the gene matches. CDR1 GTSNPN and CDR2 SVGIG come from the germline V gene (reference sequence). The CDR3 has 14 residues. The CDR3 protein is CATTSGRVYNEQFF. In DNA form, the CDR3 reads TGTGCCACAACTAGCGGGAGGGTATACAATGAGCAGTTCTTC.

This sequence joins TRBV13 and TRBJ2-7; 12 bases align to TRBD2. Germline V gene lookup returns CDR1 PRHDT and CDR2 FYEKMQ (reference sequence). The CDR3 has 15 residues. Trimming took 5 bases from V and 4 from J; bases not matched to a gene: 6. The CDR3 DNA sequence: TGTGCCAGCAGCCGCTCTGGGACTAGCGGGTACGAGCAGTACTTC. It encodes CASSRSGTSGYEQYF.

V usage is TRBV9 and J usage is TRBJ2-1; 15 bases align to TRBD2. The ends lost 4 bases at V and 6 bases at J; junction bases unmatched: 20. This CDR3 comprises 21 residues. Germline assignment: CDR1 SGDLS and CDR2 YYNGEE. CDR3: CASSSRDPPRRGLAGGNEQFF. The CDR3, as DNA: TGTGCCAGCAGCTCACGAGACCCCCCGAGGAGGGGACTAGCGGGAGGCAATGAGCAGTTCTTC.

The chain carries TRBV13 and TRBJ1-2; TRBD1 is a possible D gene (5 bases). V dropped 0 bases and J dropped 5 bases, with 7 bases sitting between them. Germline CDR1 reads PRHDT; CDR2 reads FYEKMQ (reference sequence). The length of the CDR3 is 13 residues. CDR3 sequence reads: CASSLGQEYGYTF. In DNA, the CDR3 is TGTGCCAGCAGCTTAGGACAGGAGTATGGCTACACCTTC. The whole variable domain, remainder taken from reference TRBV13 and TRBJ1-2, is AAGVIQSPRHLIKEKRETATLKCYPIPRHDTVYWYQQGPGQDPQFLISFYEKMQSDKGSIPDRFSAQQFSDYHSELNMSSLELGDSALYFCASSLGQEYGYTFGSGTRLTVV.

The rearrangement joins TRBV6-6 to TRBJ2-7; D call uncertain. V was pared by 5 bases and J by 6 bases, with 17 bases between. The germline gives CDR1 MNHNY, CDR2 SVGAGI (reference sequence). The CDR3 is 14 residues long. In DNA form, the CDR3 reads TGTGCCAGCAGTCACCCCAGCCTAGTGGGCGAGCAGTACTTC. This codes for CASSHPSLVGEQYF.

This clone was seen once. The V and J genes are TRBV2 and TRBJ2-1, with D maybe TRBD1 (6 bases). The length of the CDR3 is 14 residues. Per the germline V gene, CDR1 is SNHLY and CDR2 is FYNNEI. The ends were cut back, 0 bases at V and 5 bases at J, with 8 bases in the middle. This CDR3 reads CASSEARGNNEQFF. The CDR3 DNA sequence: TGTGCCAGCAGTGAAGCGAGGGGGAACAATGAGCAGTTCTTC.

By share of the sample, this clone is medium-sized (0.01 to 0.1%). V and J are TRBV7-6 and TRBJ1-1; no definite D call. Trimming cost V 3 bases and J 5 bases, with 13 bases left between them. This CDR3 is 14 amino acids long. Germline loops: CDR1 SGHVS, CDR2 FNYEAQ. The CDR3 sequence: CASSLTPLQTEAFF. The CDR3 DNA follows: TGTGCCAGCAGCTTGACACCTCTCCAGACTGAAGCTTTCTTT.

V gene TRBV27 combines with J gene TRBJ2-3, with 11 bases aligning to TRBD2. V was pared by 4 bases and J by 3 bases, with 3 bases of the junction left unmatched. From germline, CDR1 is MNHEY and CDR2 SMNVEV (reference sequence). This CDR3 has 15 amino acids. The CDR3 DNA follows: TGTGCCAGCAGTTCGATAGCGGGAGGGACAGATACGCAGTATTTT. Amino acid sequence: CASSSIAGGTDTQYF.